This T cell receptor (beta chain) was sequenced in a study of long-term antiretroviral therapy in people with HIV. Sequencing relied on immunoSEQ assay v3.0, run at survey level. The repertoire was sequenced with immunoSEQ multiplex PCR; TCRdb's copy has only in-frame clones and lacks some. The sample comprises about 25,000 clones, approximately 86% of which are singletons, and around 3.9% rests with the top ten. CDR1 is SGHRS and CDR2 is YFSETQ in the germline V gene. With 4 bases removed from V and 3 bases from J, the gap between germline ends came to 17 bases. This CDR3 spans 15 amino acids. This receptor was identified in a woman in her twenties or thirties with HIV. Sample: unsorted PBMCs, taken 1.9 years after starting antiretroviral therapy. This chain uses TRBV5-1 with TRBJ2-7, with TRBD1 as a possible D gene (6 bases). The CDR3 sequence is CASSPADRFNYEQYF. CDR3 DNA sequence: TGCGCCAGCAGCCCGGCAGACAGGTTTAACTACGAGCAGTACTTC.